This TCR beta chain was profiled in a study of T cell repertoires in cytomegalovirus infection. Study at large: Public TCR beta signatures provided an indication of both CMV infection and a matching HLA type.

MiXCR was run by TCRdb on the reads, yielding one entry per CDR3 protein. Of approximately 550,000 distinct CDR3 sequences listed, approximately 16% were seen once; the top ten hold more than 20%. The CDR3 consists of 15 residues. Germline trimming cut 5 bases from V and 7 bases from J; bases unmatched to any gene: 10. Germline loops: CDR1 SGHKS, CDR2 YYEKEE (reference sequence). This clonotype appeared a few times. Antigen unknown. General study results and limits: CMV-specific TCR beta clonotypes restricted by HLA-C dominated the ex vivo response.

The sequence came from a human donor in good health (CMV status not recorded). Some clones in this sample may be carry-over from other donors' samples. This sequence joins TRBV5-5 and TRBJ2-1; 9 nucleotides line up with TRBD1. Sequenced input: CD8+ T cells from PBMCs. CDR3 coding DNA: TGTGCCAGCAGATTCCCCGGGACAGGGAGGAATGAGCAGTTCTTC. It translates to CASRFPGTGRNEQFF.